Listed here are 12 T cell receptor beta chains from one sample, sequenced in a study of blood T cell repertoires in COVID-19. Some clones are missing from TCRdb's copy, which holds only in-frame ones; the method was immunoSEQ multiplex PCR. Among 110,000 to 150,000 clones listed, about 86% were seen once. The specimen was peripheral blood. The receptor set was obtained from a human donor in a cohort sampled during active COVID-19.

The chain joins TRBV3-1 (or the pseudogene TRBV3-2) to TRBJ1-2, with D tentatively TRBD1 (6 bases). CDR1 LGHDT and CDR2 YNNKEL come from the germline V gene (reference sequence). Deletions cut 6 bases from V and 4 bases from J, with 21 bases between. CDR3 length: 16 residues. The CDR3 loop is CASSDANRVYGYGYTF. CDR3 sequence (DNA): TGTGCCAGCAGTGATGCAAACAGGGTATACGGCTATGGCTACACCTTC.

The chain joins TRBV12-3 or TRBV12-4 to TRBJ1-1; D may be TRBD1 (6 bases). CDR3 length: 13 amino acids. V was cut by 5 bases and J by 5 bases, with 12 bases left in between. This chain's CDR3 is CASSRTVVTEAFF. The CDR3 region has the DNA TGTGCCAGCAGTAGGACAGTAGTTACTGAAGCTTTCTTT.

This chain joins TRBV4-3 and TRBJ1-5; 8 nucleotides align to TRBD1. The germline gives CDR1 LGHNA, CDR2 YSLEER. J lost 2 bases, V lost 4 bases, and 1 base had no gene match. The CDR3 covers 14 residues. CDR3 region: CASSPTGGNQPQHF. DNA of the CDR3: TGCGCCAGCAGCCCGACAGGGGGCAATCAGCCCCAGCATTTT.

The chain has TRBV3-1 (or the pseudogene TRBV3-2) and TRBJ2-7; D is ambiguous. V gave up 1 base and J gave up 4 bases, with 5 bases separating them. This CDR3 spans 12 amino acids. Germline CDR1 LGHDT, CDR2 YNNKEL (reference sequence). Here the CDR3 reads CASSQVGYEQYF. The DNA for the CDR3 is TGTGCCAGCAGCCAAGTCGGGTACGAGCAGTACTTC.

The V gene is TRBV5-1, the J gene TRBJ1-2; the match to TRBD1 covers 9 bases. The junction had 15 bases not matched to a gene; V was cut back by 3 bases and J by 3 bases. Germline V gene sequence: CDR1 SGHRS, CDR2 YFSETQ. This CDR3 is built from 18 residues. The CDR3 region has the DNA TGCGCCAGCAGCTGGGTCTCCGGGGGACAGGGTTCAGACTATGGCTACACCTTC. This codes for CASSWVSGGQGSDYGYTF. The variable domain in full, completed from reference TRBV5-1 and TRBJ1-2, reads KAGVTQTPRYLIKTRGQQVTLSCSPISGHRSVSWYQQTPGQGLQFLFEYFSETQRNKGNFPGRFSGRQFSNSRSEMNVSTLELGDSALYLCASSWVSGGQGSDYGYTFGSGTRLTVV.

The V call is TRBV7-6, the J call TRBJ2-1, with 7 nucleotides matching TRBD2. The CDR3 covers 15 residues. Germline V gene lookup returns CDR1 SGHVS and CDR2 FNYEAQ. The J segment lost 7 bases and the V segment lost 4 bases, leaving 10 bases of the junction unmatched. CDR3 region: CASSWGLPPINEQFF. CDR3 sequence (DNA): TGTGCCAGCAGCTGGGGACTACCCCCCATAAATGAGCAGTTCTTC.

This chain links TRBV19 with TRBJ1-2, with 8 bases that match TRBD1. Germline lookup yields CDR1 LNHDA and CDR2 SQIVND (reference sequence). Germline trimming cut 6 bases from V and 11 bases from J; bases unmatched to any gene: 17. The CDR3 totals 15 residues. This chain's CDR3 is CASSLSPGQAWRYTF. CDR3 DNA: TGTGCCAGTAGCCTTTCTCCGGGACAGGCCTGGCGGTACACCTTC.

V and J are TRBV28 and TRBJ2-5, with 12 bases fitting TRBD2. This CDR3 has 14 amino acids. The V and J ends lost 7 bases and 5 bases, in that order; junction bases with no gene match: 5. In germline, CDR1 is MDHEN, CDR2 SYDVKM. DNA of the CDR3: TGTGCCAGCAAAGAGACTAGCGGGAGTGAGACCCAGTACTTC. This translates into CASKETSGSETQYF.

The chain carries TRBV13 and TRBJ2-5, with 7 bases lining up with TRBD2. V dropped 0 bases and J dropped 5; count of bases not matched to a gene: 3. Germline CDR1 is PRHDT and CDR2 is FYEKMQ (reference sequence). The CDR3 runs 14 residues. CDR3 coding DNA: TGTGCCAGCAGCTTAGGCTCACTAGCGGAGACCCAGTACTTC. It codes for CASSLGSLAETQYF.

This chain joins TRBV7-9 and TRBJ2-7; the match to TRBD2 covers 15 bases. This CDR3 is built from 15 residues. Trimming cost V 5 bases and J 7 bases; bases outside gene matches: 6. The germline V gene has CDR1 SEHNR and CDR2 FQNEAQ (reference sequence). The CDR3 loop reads CASSPGLAGGGEQYF. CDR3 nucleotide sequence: TGTGCCAGCAGCCCGGGACTAGCGGGAGGCGGAGAGCAGTACTTC.

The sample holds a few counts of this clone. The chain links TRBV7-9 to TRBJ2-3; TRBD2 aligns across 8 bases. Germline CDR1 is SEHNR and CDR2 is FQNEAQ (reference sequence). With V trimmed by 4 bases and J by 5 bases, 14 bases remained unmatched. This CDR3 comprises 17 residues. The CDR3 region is CASSSGGGRRNGDTQYF. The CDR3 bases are TGTGCCAGCAGCTCGGGAGGGGGTAGGCGCAATGGAGATACGCAGTATTTT.

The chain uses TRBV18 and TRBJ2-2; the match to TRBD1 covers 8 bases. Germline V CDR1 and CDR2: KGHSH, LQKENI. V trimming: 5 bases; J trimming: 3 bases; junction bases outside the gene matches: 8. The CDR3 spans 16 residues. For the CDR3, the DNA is TGTGCCAGCTCATCAACAGGGGGTTCGGACACCGGGGAGCTGTTTTTT. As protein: CASSSTGGSDTGELFF.